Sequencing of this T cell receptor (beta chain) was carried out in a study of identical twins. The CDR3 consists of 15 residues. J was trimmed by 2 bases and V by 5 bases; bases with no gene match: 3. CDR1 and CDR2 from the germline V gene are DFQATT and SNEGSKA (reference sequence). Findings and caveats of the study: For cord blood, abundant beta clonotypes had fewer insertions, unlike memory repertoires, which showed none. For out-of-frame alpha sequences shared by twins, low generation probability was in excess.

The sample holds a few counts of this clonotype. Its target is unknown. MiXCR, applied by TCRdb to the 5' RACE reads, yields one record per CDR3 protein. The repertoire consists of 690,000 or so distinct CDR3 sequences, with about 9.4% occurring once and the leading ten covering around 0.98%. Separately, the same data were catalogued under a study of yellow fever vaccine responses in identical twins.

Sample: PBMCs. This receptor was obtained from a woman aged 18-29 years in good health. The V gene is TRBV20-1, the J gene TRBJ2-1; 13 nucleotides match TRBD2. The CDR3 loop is CSARTSGSTYNEQFF. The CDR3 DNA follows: TGCAGTGCTCGGACTAGCGGGAGCACCTACAATGAGCAGTTCTTC.